The 28 T cell receptor beta chains reported below all come from one sample, sequenced in a study of early T cells in non-severe SARS-CoV-2 infection. Each CDR3 protein is one row after TCRdb ran MiXCR on the 5' RACE reads. The repertoire has about 22,000 distinct CDR3 sequences, about 4.7% of them found once; the top ten carry 15% to 20%. Input material: whole blood. The receptors here all came from an adult who was a healthcare worker with PCR-confirmed SARS-CoV-2 infection or an uninfected control (not recorded which).

This clonotype was seen ten or more times. This chain uses TRBV2 with TRBJ1-2; perhaps TRBD1 as D (5 bases). V dropped 6 bases and J dropped 0 bases, with 11 bases sitting between them. CDR3 size: 14 residues. The germline gives CDR1 SNHLY, CDR2 FYNNEI. Here the CDR3 DNA reads TGTGCCAGCAGGAGACAGCTAGCTAACTATGGCTACACCTTC. Its protein product is CASRRQLANYGYTF. The whole variable domain, remainder taken from reference TRBV2 and TRBJ1-2, is EPEVTQTPSHQVTQMGQEVILRCVPISNHLYFYWYRQILGQKVEFLVSFYNNEISEKSEIFDDQFSVERPDGSNFTLKIRSTKLEDSAMYFCASRRQLANYGYTFGSGTRLTVV.

This clonotype came up many times. The rearrangement joins TRBV20-1 to TRBJ1-5, with D possibly TRBD1 on 5 matching bases. V dropped 0 bases and J dropped 4 bases, with 13 bases sitting between them. The V gene's germline CDR1 is DFQATT and CDR2 SNEGSKA (reference sequence). The CDR3 runs to 15 residues. The CDR3 DNA follows: TGCAGTGCTAGAGATCTCCGGTCAGGGAATCAGCCCCAGCATTTT. Its translation: CSARDLRSGNQPQHF.

The rearrangement uses TRBV29-1 and TRBJ2-3; 7 nucleotides match TRBD2. Germline CDR1 SQVTM, CDR2 ANQGSEA. V shed 4 bases and J 0 bases; nucleotides not matched to a gene: 7. The CDR3 has 15 residues. As DNA, the CDR3 is TGCAGCGTTGTCGGGGAGGGGACTAGCACAGATACGCAGTATTTT. It codes for CSVVGEGTSTDTQYF.

The chain couples TRBV12-3 or TRBV12-4 to TRBJ1-2; the match to TRBD1 covers 7 bases. The CDR3 runs 14 residues. V lost 4 bases and J lost 4; bases outside the gene matches: 6. DNA of the CDR3: TGTGCCAGCAGTTCACAGGGGCGCGGCTATGGCTACACCTTC. Translated: CASSSQGRGYGYTF.

A few counts support this clonotype. The rearrangement uses TRBV30 and TRBJ2-3, with 10 bases lining up with TRBD2. This CDR3 spans 14 amino acids. With V trimmed by 7 bases and J by 2 bases, 6 bases remained unmatched. CDR1 and CDR2 (germline): GTSNPN, SVGIG (reference sequence). CDR3 DNA sequence: TGTGCCTTAACTAGCGGGGACCCCACAGATACGCAGTATTTT. It translates to CALTSGDPTDTQYF.

J is TRBJ2-7 and V is TRBV10-1; D possibly corresponds to TRBD2 (5 bases). The germline V gene has CDR1 WNHNN and CDR2 SYGVQD (reference sequence). The ends were cut back, 0 bases at V and 0 bases at J, with 6 bases in the middle. This CDR3 spans 14 amino acids. The CDR3 DNA follows: TGCGCCAGCAGTGAGTCCGCGGGCTCCTACGAGCAGTACTTC. Its translation is CASSESAGSYEQYF.

This clonotype has a count of ten or more. This chain connects TRBV2 to TRBJ1-1, with D perhaps matching TRBD1 (5 bases). V was cut by 4 bases and J by 4 bases, with 19 bases left in between. Germline V gene sequence: CDR1 SNHLY, CDR2 FYNNEI. This CDR3 is 16 amino acids long. The CDR3 sequence is CASSAGISGGFTEAFF. The CDR3 nucleotides read TGTGCCAGCAGTGCTGGGATTAGTGGGGGATTCACTGAAGCTTTCTTT.

This clonotype was observed a few times. The junction and the germline gene differ at one end; a read error may be behind it. This chain joins TRBV6-5 and TRBJ1-6, with D uncertain. The CDR3 has 15 residues. Germline loops: CDR1 MNHEY, CDR2 SVGAGI. The CDR3 DNA follows: TGTGCCAGCAGTTACCGGGATCGCCATAATTCACCCCTCCATTTT. Its translation: CASSYRDRHNSPLHF.

This clonotype was seen many times. The DNA of the CDR3 is TGTGCCAGCAGTTCCCGGCCTAGACACTCAAGCTACGAGCAGTACTTC. Encoded protein: CASSSRPRHSSYEQYF. J is TRBJ2-7 and V is TRBV12-3 or TRBV12-4; D gene unclear. There are 16 residues in the CDR3. Trimming stripped 4 bases from V and 3 bases from J, with 19 bases between.

This clonotype was recorded at least ten times. The chain employs TRBV28 and TRBJ2-5; D may be TRBD1 or TRBD2 (6 bases each). The CDR3 is made up of 17 amino acids. Germline V gene sequence: CDR1 MDHEN, CDR2 SYDVKM. V shed 5 bases and J shed 3 bases, with 22 bases lying between them. This CDR3 is CASSRDAGQRGKETQYF. Written as DNA, the CDR3 is TGTGCCAGCAGTCGAGACGCGGGACAACGGGGAAAAGAGACCCAGTACTTC.

This clonotype was observed many times. V usage is TRBV13 and J usage is TRBJ2-6, with D unclear. The V end was cut by 5 bases, the J end by 0 bases, with 8 bases between. The CDR3 sequence is 15 residues long. Germline assignment: CDR1 PRHDT and CDR2 FYEKMQ (reference sequence). The CDR3, as DNA: TGTGCCAGCAGCCGAACTGGCTCTGGGGCCAACGTCCTGACTTTC. This codes for CASSRTGSGANVLTF.

In this sample, this clonotype turned up many times. This rearrangement joins TRBV19 to TRBJ2-6; TRBD1 aligns across 7 bases. Germline assignment: CDR1 LNHDA and CDR2 SQIVND (reference sequence). This CDR3 has 18 amino acids. V lost 5 bases and J lost 0; bases outside the gene matches: 10. CDR3 loop: CASSPRTGSSSGANVLTF. CDR3 sequence (DNA): TGTGCCAGTAGTCCCCGGACAGGTTCCAGCTCTGGGGCCAACGTCCTGACTTTC.

In its sample, this clonotype is medium-sized. V usage is TRBV14 and J usage is TRBJ1-5; the D is unclear. The germline CDR1 and CDR2 sequences are SGHDN and FVKESK. The CDR3 covers 13 residues. V was clipped by 4 bases and J by 0 bases, with 4 bases between them. The CDR3 region is CASSLYSNQPQHF. The CDR3 DNA reads TGTGCCAGCAGCCTCTATAGCAATCAGCCCCAGCATTTT.

V and J are TRBV20-1 and TRBJ2-7; TRBD2 might be the D (7 bases). This CDR3 contains 14 residues. The germline gives CDR1 DFQATT, CDR2 SNEGSKA (reference sequence). The V end was cut by 4 bases, the J end by 0 bases, with 13 bases between. Written as DNA, the CDR3 is TGCAGTGCTACAGGGGAGGGGTACTCCTACGAGCAGTACTTC. The encoded protein is CSATGEGYSYEQYF.

This clonotype has ten or more counts. The V call is TRBV7-2, the J call TRBJ2-3, with 11 bases lining up with TRBD2. This CDR3 comprises 16 residues. Trimming cost V 0 bases and J 11 bases; bases outside gene matches: 10. CDR1 and CDR2 (germline): SGHTA, FQGNSA. CDR3 residues: CASSLASGGAGPGQYF. For the CDR3, the DNA is TGTGCCAGCAGCTTAGCTAGCGGGGGGGCGGGCCCTGGGCAGTATTTT.

This clonotype was recorded many times. The chain joins TRBV7-3 to TRBJ2-3; D not certain. Trimming stripped 2 bases from V and 2 bases from J, with 8 bases between. The CDR3 sequence is 14 residues long. Germline values: CDR1 SGHTA, CDR2 FQGTGA. DNA of the CDR3: TGTGCCAGCAGCTTATTACCGAACACAGATACGCAGTATTTT. Its protein is CASSLLPNTDTQYF.

This clonotype was seen many times. The rearrangement uses TRBV5-4 and TRBJ2-5, with 8 bases lining up with TRBD2. This CDR3 comprises 14 residues. Germline-derived CDR1 and CDR2 are SGHNT and YYREEE (reference sequence). The junction had 7 bases not matched to a gene; V was cut back by 2 bases and J by 7 bases. The CDR3 sequence is CASSFTGGLGTQYF. In DNA, the CDR3 is TGTGCCAGCAGCTTTACGGGGGGGCTAGGGACCCAGTACTTC.

On this clonotype: Given the absence of the conserved phenylalanine or tryptophan at the CDR3 end, a read error is likely. The CDR3 nucleotides are TGTGCCAGCAGCTTAATTGTAATGAACACTGAAGCTTTCCTT. Translated: CASSLIVMNTEAFL. The chain recombines TRBV7-9 with TRBJ1-1; D remains unclear. The germline V gene encodes CDR1 SEHNR and CDR2 FQNEAQ (reference sequence). Between the trimmed V and J ends, which lost 2 bases and 0 bases, there was a span of 7 bases. CDR3 length: 14 amino acids.

Many counts were recorded for this clonotype. The chain combines TRBV7-2 with TRBJ1-5, with D possibly TRBD1 on 5 matching bases. The CDR3 consists of 19 residues. CDR1 SGHTA and CDR2 FQGNSA come from the germline V gene. Trimming shortened V by 4 bases and J by 0 bases, and 22 bases separated the two germline ends. CDR3 DNA: TGTGCCAGCAGCTCCCCTGGGCGGGACGGCCATAATAGCAATCAGCCCCAGCATTTT. It codes for CASSSPGRDGHNSNQPQHF.

This clonotype has at least ten counts. The rearrangement links TRBV7-2 to TRBJ2-5; 9 nucleotides align to TRBD1. CDR3 length equals 16 residues. CDR1 SGHTA and CDR2 FQGNSA come from the germline V gene. Trimming took 2 bases from V and 2 from J; bases not matched to a gene: 6. The CDR3 spells CASSLRRDRDQETQYF. The DNA for the CDR3 is TGTGCCAGCAGCTTACGCCGGGACAGGGATCAAGAGACCCAGTACTTC.

This clonotype is deemed medium-sized. The chain is built from TRBV7-9 and TRBJ1-4; 8 bases match TRBD1. The CDR3 sequence is 14 residues long. V was clipped by 1 base and J by 8 bases; unmatched bases: 3. Germline CDR1 is SEHNR and CDR2 is FQNEAQ (reference sequence). CDR3: CASSLGTGTEKLFF. As DNA, the CDR3 is TGTGCCAGCAGCTTAGGGACAGGGACGGAAAAACTGTTTTTT.

This clonotype is termed medium-sized. The CDR3 coding sequence is TGTGCCAGCAGCTTGGGGGAAAAAGAGACCCAGTACTTC. It yields the protein CASSLGEKETQYF. This chain links TRBV11-2 with TRBJ2-5, with D possibly called TRBD1 or TRBD2 (5 bases each). Germline V gene data show CDR1 as SGHAT and CDR2 as FQNNGV. The CDR3 has 13 residues. Trimming stripped 3 bases from V and 3 bases from J, with 8 bases between.

This clonotype was found many times. The chain combines TRBV7-3 with TRBJ1-6; the D gene is possibly TRBD1 (6 bases). V lost 5 bases and J lost 10, with 15 bases in between. Germline loops: CDR1 SGHTA, CDR2 FQGTGA. CDR3 length: 14 residues. Written as DNA, the CDR3 is TGTGCCAGCAGCCTACAGGGTTGGGGATCACCCCTCCACTTT. Translating gives CASSLQGWGSPLHF.

This clonotype was counted at least ten times. The J gene is TRBJ2-7, the V gene TRBV19; D is unclear. Per the germline V gene, CDR1 is LNHDA and CDR2 is SQIVND (reference sequence). The CDR3 consists of 13 residues. The V end lost 3 bases, the J end lost 6 bases, and 12 bases lay between the germline ends. CDR3 residues: CASSIAGSGEQYF. CDR3 in DNA: TGTGCCAGTAGTATCGCCGGGTCCGGCGAGCAGTACTTC.

With respect to this clonotype: Since a much larger clone is just one base distant, this may be a read error. This chain links TRBV11-3 with TRBJ2-7; D remains ambiguous. The CDR3 is 15 residues long. From germline, CDR1 is SGHNT and CDR2 YENEEA. CDR3 sequence (DNA): TGTGTCAGCAGCTTATATCTCCGCGAGGCCTACGAGCAGTACTTC. It codes for CVSSLYLREAYEQYF.

This clonotype was detected only a few times. The chain recombines TRBV6-5 with TRBJ2-7; D not resolved. The CDR3 length is 13 residues. V was shortened by 0 bases and J by 2 bases, with 5 bases between the two germline ends. Germline lookup yields CDR1 MNHEY and CDR2 SVGAGI. The CDR3 DNA reads TGTGCCAGCAGTTACTCGCTTCCCTACGAGCAGTACTTC. This translates into CASSYSLPYEQYF.

This clonotype was recorded many times. This chain links TRBV20-1 with TRBJ2-2; D call uncertain. From germline, CDR1 is DFQATT and CDR2 SNEGSKA (reference sequence). The V and J ends lost 7 bases and 0 bases respectively, with 9 bases between them. CDR3 length: 13 residues. The CDR3 sequence: CSEQDPNTGELFF. CDR3 DNA sequence: TGCAGTGAGCAGGATCCGAACACCGGGGAGCTGTTTTTT.

The chain is built from TRBV18 and TRBJ2-3; D is uncertain. This CDR3 has 14 amino acids. Germline-derived CDR1 and CDR2 are KGHSH and LQKENI. V was trimmed by 1 base and J by 0 bases, leaving 5 bases between them. The CDR3, as DNA: TGTGCCAGCTCACCACGAGCTAGCACAGATACGCAGTATTTT. Translating it yields CASSPRASTDTQYF.